This T cell receptor beta chain was recovered during a study of blood T cell repertoires in COVID-19. On the study more broadly: Acute and convalescent COVID-19 samples came from the United States, Italy and Spain.

In the study's own analysis: Researchers report that nucleated cell counts were estimated from reference gene primer amplification. TCRdb's copy holds only in-frame clones and misses some; the assay was immunoSEQ multiplex PCR. V and J calls and clone size follow that table, whereas D and trimming were derived from the DNA. The data contain 200,000 to 300,000 clones, 87% of them singletons. The V gene's germline CDR1 is SGDLS and CDR2 YYNGEE. V shed 1 base and J shed 0 bases, with 8 bases lying between them. The CDR3 has 15 residues. Participant age was about 18 to 89 years, and participants resided in 24 US areas. Assignment of participants to cohorts was predicated upon participant-reported clinical history.

The sample was PBMCs or T cells enriched from blood (not recorded which). The sequence came from a woman aged 30 to 39 with acute COVID-19. The chain carries TRBV9 and TRBJ1-3; D remains ambiguous. The CDR3 protein is CASSVSQSSGNTIYF. The CDR3 region has the DNA TGTGCCAGCAGCGTATCACAGAGCTCTGGAAACACCATATATTTT.